This T cell receptor beta chain was recovered during a study of blood T cell repertoires in COVID-19. Study details: Samples of COVID-19 (acute and convalescent) were obtained from the United States, Italy and Spain.

Within 2 weeks before study entry, exposed participants met a COVID-19 case. The data were produced by immunoSEQ multiplex PCR, yet TCRdb's version contains in-frame clones alone and is incomplete. This table holds some 150,000 clones, over 80% found once. A single count supports this clone. The V gene's germline CDR1 is SGHRS and CDR2 YFSETQ. This CDR3 has 15 residues. Trimming removed 2 bases at V and 2 bases at J, with 12 bases between. Sample: PBMCs or T cells enriched from blood (not recorded which). The receptor was isolated from a woman aged 50 to 60 who had been exposed to COVID-19. This sequence joins TRBV5-1 and TRBJ2-3; D remains ambiguous. The CDR3 here is CASSFQVQYTDTQYF. The CDR3 region has the DNA TGCGCCAGCAGCTTCCAGGTTCAATACACAGATACGCAGTATTTT.